Here is one T cell receptor (beta chain) with its context. Its antigen is unknown. This sample was included in a study of metastatic and nonmetastatic thyroid tumors. Across the whole study: Both malignant and benign thyroid patients supplied peripheral blood and tumor or nodule tissue samples, across which the repertoires of these patients were then compared. Study-wide findings and caveats: The study reportedly found significantly higher TCR beta diversity in malignant thyroid tumors than benign nodules, in blood and tumor.

In the authors' workflow: Construction of a distant-metastasis classifier for papillary thyroid cancer relied on CDR3 differences across clinicopathological groups. TCRdb redid the clone calls on the PCR reads using MiXCR. These V and J calls derive from TCRdb rather than the authors' analysis. The sample carries 21,000 or so clones, less than 20% recorded once. All patients reached thyroid surgery having received no treatment beforehand. The germline gives CDR1 SGHRS, CDR2 YFSETQ. Trimming cost V 4 bases and J 0 bases; bases outside gene matches: 7. This CDR3 contains 16 residues. The rearrangement joins TRBV5-1 to TRBJ2-1; 7 nucleotides agree with TRBD2. This TCR was sampled from a female donor with papillary thyroid cancer or a benign thyroid nodule (not recorded which). Some clones in this sample may be carry-over from other donors' samples. The sample consisted of blood. CDR3 nucleotides: TGCGCCAGCAGCGTAGGGACTACTCCCTCCTACAATGAGCAGTTCTTC. Amino acid sequence: CASSVGTTPSYNEQFF.